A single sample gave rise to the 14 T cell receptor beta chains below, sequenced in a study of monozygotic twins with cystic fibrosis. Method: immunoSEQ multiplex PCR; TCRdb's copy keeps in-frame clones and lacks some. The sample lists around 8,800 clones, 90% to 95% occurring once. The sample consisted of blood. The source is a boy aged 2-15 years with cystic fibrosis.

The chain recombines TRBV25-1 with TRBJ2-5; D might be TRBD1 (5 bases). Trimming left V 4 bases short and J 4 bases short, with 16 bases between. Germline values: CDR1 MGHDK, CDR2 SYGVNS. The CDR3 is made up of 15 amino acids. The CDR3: CASSAVRGAGETQYF. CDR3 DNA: TGTGCCAGCAGTGCAGTAAGGGGTGCCGGAGAGACCCAGTACTTC.

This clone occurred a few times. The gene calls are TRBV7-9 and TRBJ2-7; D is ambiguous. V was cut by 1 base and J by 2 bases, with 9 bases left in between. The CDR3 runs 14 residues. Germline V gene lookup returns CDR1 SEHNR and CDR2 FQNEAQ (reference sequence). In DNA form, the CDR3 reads TGTGCCAGCAGCTTAGATCTTCTCCCCTACGAGCAGTACTTC. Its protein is CASSLDLLPYEQYF.

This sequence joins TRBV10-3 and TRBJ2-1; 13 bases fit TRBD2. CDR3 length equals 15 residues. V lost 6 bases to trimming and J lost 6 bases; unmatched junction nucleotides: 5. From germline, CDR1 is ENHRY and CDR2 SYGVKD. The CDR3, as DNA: TGTGCCATCAGATGGGGACTAGCGGGGCCCAATGAGCAGTTCTTC. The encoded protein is CAIRWGLAGPNEQFF.

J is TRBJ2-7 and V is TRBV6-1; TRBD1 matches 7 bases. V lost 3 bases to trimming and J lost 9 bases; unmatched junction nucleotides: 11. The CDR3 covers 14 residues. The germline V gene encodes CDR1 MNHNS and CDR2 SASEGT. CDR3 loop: CASSDPRTGDRQYV. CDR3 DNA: TGTGCCAGCAGTGACCCGCGTACAGGGGACAGGCAGTACGTC.

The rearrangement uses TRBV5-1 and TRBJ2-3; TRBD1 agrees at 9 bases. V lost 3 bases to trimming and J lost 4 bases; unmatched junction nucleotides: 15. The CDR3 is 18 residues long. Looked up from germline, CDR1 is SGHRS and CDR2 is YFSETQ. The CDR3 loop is CASSYQITGTGIADTQYF. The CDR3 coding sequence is TGCGCCAGCAGCTATCAGATAACCGGGACAGGGATCGCAGATACGCAGTATTTT.

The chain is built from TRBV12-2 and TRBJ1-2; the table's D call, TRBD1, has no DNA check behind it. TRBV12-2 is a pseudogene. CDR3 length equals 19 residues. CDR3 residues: CASRCPQGTGQEANYGYTF. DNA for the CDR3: TGTGCAAGTCGCTGTCCCCAGGGGACAGGACAGGAAGCTAACTATGGCTACACCTTC.

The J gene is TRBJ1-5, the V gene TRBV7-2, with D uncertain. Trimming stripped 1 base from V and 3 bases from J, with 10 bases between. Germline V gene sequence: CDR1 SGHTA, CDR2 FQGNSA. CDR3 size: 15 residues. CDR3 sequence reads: CASSLERGYNQPQHF. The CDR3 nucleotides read TGTGCCAGCAGCTTAGAGCGCGGTTACAATCAGCCCCAGCATTTT.

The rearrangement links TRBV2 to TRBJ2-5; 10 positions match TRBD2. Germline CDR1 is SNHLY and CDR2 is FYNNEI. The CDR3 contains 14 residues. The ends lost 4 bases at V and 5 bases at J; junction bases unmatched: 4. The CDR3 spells CASSGAGGPETQYF. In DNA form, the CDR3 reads TGTGCCAGCAGTGGAGCGGGGGGGCCGGAGACCCAGTACTTC.

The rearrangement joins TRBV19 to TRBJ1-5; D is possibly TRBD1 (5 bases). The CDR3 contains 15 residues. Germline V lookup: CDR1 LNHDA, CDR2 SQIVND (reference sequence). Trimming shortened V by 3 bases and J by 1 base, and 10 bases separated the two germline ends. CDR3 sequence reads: CASSIIGASNQPQHF. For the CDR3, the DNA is TGTGCCAGTAGTATTATCGGGGCGAGCAATCAGCCCCAGCATTTT.

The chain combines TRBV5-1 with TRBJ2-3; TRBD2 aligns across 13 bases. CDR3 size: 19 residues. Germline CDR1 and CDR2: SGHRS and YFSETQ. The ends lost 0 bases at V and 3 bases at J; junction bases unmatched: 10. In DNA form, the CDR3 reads TGCGCCAGCAGCTTGGCAGGCCCACTAGCGGGGGGGCAAACAGATACGCAGTATTTT. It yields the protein CASSLAGPLAGGQTDTQYF. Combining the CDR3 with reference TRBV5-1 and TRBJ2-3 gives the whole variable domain KAGVTQTPRYLIKTRGQQVTLSCSPISGHRSVSWYQQTPGQGLQFLFEYFSETQRNKGNFPGRFSGRQFSNSRSEMNVSTLELGDSALYLCASSLAGPLAGGQTDTQYFGPGTRLTVL.

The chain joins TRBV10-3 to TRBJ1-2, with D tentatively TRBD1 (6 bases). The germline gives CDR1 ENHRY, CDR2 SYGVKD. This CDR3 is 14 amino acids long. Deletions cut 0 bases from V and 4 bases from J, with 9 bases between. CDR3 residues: CAISESQGGYGYTF. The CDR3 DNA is TGTGCCATCAGTGAGTCACAGGGCGGCTATGGCTACACCTTC.

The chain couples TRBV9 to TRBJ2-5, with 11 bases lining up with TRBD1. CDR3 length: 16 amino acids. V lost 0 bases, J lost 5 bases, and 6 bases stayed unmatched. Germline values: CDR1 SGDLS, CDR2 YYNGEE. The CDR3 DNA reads TGTGCCAGCAGCGTAGTTGGACAGGGGGCGGGCGAGACCCAGTACTTC. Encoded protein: CASSVVGQGAGETQYF.

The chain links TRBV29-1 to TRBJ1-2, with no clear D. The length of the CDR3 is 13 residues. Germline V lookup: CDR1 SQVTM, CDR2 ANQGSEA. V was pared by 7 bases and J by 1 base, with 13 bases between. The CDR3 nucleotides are TGCAGCGCCTCGGGCGGGGATAACTATGGCTACACCTTC. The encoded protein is CSASGGDNYGYTF.

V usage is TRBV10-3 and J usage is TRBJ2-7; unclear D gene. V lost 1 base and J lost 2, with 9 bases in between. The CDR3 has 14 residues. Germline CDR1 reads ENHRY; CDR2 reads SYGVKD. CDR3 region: CAISELDGTYEQYF. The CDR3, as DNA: TGTGCCATCAGTGAGTTGGACGGCACCTACGAGCAGTACTTC.